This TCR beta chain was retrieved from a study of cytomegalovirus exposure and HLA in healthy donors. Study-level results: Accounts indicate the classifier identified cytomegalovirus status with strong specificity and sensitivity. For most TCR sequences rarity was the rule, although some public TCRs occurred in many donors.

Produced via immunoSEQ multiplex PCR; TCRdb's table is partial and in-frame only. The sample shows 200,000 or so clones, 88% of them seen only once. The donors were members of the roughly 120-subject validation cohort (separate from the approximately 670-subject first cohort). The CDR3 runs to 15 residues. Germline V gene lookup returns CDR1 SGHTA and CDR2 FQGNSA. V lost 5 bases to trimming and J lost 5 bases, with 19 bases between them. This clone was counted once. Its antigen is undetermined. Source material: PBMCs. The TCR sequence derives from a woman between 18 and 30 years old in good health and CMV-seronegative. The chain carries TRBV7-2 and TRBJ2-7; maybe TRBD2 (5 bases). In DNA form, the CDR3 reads TGTGCCAGCAGCCTGGCCGGGATAGGGTGGGACGAGCAGTACTTC. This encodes CASSLAGIGWDEQYF.